This T cell receptor (beta chain) derives from a study of beta chain features in type 1 diabetes. Across the whole study: No age, gender or cell yield differences were seen between patients and healthy donors. General study results and limits: TCRB CDR3s were moderately but significantly shorter in Type 1 diabetes patients in all four CD4+ subsets.

Germline V gene sequence: CDR1 SEHNR, CDR2 FQNEAQ (reference sequence). This CDR3 comprises 12 residues. V was trimmed by 10 bases and J by 7 bases, leaving 16 bases between them. Every isolated RNA sample was fully reverse transcribed, so sequencing captured expressed TCRB transcripts. There were approximately 3.5 million reads on average in the naive, central memory and regulatory T cell samples. The repertoire was sequenced with immunoSEQ multiplex PCR; TCRdb's copy has only in-frame clones and lacks some. Of about 700,000 clones listed, roughly 13% were seen once; the top ten hold approximately 0.021%. All of the sorted populations showed purity greater than 95%. As for this clone: Its antigen is still unknown.

Material: naive CD4+ T cells from blood. The chain carries TRBV7-9 and TRBJ1-1; D unclear. This sequence originates from a man aged 18 to 29 with type 1 diabetes. The CDR3 DNA follows: TGTGCCACCCGGGCACCGCTGCGTGAAGCTTTCTTT. The encoded protein is CATRAPLREAFF.